This note documents a single TCR beta chain sequence. These data originate in a study of control samples from healthy donors and cancer patients. In germline, CDR1 is MNHNS, CDR2 SASEGT. The length of the CDR3 is 13 residues. With 3 bases removed from V and 9 bases from J, the gap between germline ends came to 14 bases. The data were produced by immunoSEQ multiplex PCR, yet TCRdb's version contains in-frame clones alone and is incomplete. The sample yields fewer than 25,000 clones, approximately 83% seen once. The chain recombines TRBV6-1 with TRBJ1-2; no definite D call. The source is a man aged 55 to 70 with head and neck cancer. The sequenced sample consisted of PBMCs. The CDR3 DNA follows: TGTGCCAGCAGTGACCGGATCGGCTCTCGCTACACCTTC. As protein: CASSDRIGSRYTF.